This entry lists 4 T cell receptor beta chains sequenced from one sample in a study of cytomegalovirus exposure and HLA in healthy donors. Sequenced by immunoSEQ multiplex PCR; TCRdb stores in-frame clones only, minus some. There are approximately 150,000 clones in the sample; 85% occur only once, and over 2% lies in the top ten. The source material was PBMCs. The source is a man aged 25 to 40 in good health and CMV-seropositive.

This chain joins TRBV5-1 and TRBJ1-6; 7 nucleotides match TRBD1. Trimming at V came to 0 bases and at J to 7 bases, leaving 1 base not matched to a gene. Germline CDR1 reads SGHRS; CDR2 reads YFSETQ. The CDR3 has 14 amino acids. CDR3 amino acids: CASSLGDSNSPLHF. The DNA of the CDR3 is TGCGCCAGCAGCTTGGGGGACAGCAATTCACCCCTCCACTTT.

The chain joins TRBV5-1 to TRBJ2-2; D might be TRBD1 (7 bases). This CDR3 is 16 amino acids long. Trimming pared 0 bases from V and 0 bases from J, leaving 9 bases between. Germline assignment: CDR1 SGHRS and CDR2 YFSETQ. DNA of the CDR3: TGCGCCAGCAGCTTGGGCGGGACAGCGAACACCGGGGAGCTGTTTTTT. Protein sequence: CASSLGGTANTGELFF. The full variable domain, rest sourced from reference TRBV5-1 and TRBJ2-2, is KAGVTQTPRYLIKTRGQQVTLSCSPISGHRSVSWYQQTPGQGLQFLFEYFSETQRNKGNFPGRFSGRQFSNSRSEMNVSTLELGDSALYLCASSLGGTANTGELFFGEGSRLTVL.

In DNA form, the CDR3 reads TGTGCCAGCAGTGCCTTGGCGGGGGGGGCCACAGATACGCAGTATTTT. Amino acids: CASSALAGGATDTQYF. The chain carries TRBV2 and TRBJ2-3; TRBD2 matches 9 bases. The CDR3 spans 16 residues. CDR1 is SNHLY, CDR2 FYNNEI, per germline. V trimming: 4 bases; J trimming: 2 bases; junction bases outside the gene matches: 7.

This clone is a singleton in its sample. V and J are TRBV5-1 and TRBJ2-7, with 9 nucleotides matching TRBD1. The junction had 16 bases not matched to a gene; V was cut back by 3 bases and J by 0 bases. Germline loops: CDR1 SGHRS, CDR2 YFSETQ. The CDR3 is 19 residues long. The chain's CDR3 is CASSSSGTGTFHLSYEQYF. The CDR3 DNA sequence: TGCGCCAGCAGCTCATCCGGGACAGGGACCTTCCATCTCTCCTACGAGCAGTACTTC.